A selection of T cell receptor beta chains follows, all from one sample in a study of blood T cell repertoires in COVID-19. The data were produced by immunoSEQ multiplex PCR, yet TCRdb's version contains in-frame clones alone and is incomplete. The sample has over 350,000 clones; around 89% are singletons. What was sequenced was peripheral blood. These receptors all stem from a woman aged 25 to 45 with acute or convalescent COVID-19. CDR3s include the opening cysteine and the closing phenylalanine or tryptophan. A D gene is named only where the DNA matches it firmly. Size tells how often a clone was seen (once, few, many) or the class of an expanded clone, and some rows leave it out.

d_call: NA
v_call: TRBV20-1
j_call: TRBJ2-1
clone_size: NA
cdr3_length: 11
cdr3_nt: TGCAGTGCTCCCACAGGGCCCGAGCAGTTCTTC
cdr3_aa: CSAPTGPEQFF

d_call: TRBD1
v_call: TRBV9
j_call: TRBJ1-4
clone_size: NA
cdr3_length: 15
cdr3_nt: TGTGCCAGCAGCGTTCAACAGGGGGCTGGGGAAAAACTGTTTTTT
cdr3_aa: CASSVQQGAGEKLFF

d_call: TRBD1
v_call: TRBV11-2
j_call: TRBJ2-7
clone_size: NA
cdr3_length: 14
cdr3_nt: TGTGCCAGCAGCCCCGGGACAGGACCGTACGAGCAGTACTTC
cdr3_aa: CASSPGTGPYEQYF

d_call: NA
v_call: TRBV28
j_call: TRBJ1-4
clone_size: NA
cdr3_length: 17
cdr3_nt: TGTGCCAGCTCGATAGGGGGTAGGATTGGGGCTAATGAAAAACTGTTTTTT
cdr3_aa: CASSIGGRIGANEKLFF

d_call: TRBD1
v_call: TRBV15
j_call: TRBJ1-3
clone_size: NA
cdr3_length: 14
cdr3_nt: TGTGCCACCAGCGGCACAGGGGTTGGAAACACCATATATTTT
cdr3_aa: CATSGTGVGNTIYF

d_call: NA
v_call: TRBV7-3
j_call: TRBJ1-2
clone_size: NA
cdr3_length: 13
cdr3_nt: TGTGCCAGCAGCTTAGGGCAGGGGTATGGCTACACCTTC
cdr3_aa: CASSLGQGYGYTF

d_call: NA
v_call: TRBV6-6
j_call: TRBJ2-7
clone_size: NA
cdr3_length: 14
cdr3_nt: TGTGCCAGCATTTATGGGGCCGGCTCCTACGAGCAGTACTTC
cdr3_aa: CASIYGAGSYEQYF

d_call: NA
v_call: TRBV4-1
j_call: TRBJ2-3
clone_size: NA
cdr3_length: 15
cdr3_nt: TGCGCCAGCAGCCAAAGGGGTGCGAGCACAGATACGCAGTATTTT
cdr3_aa: CASSQRGASTDTQYF

d_call: NA
v_call: TRBV30
j_call: TRBJ2-5
clone_size: NA
cdr3_length: 14
cdr3_nt: TGTGCCTGGAGTGGGTTTAGAGGCCAAGAGACCCAGTACTTC
cdr3_aa: CAWSGFRGQETQYF

d_call: TRBD1
v_call: TRBV3-1/TRBV3-2
j_call: TRBJ1-1
clone_size: NA
cdr3_length: 14
cdr3_nt: TGTGCCAGCAGCCCGAGGGGGCGGGTCACTGAAGCTTTCTTT
cdr3_aa: CASSPRGRVTEAFF

d_call: TRBD2
v_call: TRBV19
j_call: TRBJ2-1
clone_size: NA
cdr3_length: 13
cdr3_nt: TGTGCCAGTAGTACACTAGCGGGGGCTGAGCAGTTCTTC
cdr3_aa: CASSTLAGAEQFF

d_call: NA
v_call: TRBV7-2
j_call: TRBJ1-1
clone_size: NA
cdr3_length: 14
cdr3_nt: TGTGCCAGCAGCTTAGGGCCTTTGAACACTGAAGCTTTCTTT
cdr3_aa: CASSLGPLNTEAFF

d_call: NA
v_call: TRBV2
j_call: TRBJ2-1
clone_size: NA
cdr3_length: 15
cdr3_nt: TGTGCCAGCAGTGTCGGGAAAGTCTCCTACAATGAGCAGTTCTTC
cdr3_aa: CASSVGKVSYNEQFF

d_call: TRBD1
v_call: TRBV6-1
j_call: TRBJ2-1
clone_size: NA
cdr3_length: 15
cdr3_nt: TGTGCCAGCATCGCGACGACAGGGGCCTACAATGAGCAGTTCTTC
cdr3_aa: CASIATTGAYNEQFF

d_call: TRBD1
v_call: TRBV5-1
j_call: TRBJ2-5
clone_size: NA
cdr3_length: 15
cdr3_nt: TGCGCCAGCAGCACTAGGCGGACAGGTGGAGAGACCCAGTACTTC
cdr3_aa: CASSTRRTGGETQYF

d_call: TRBD1
v_call: TRBV18
j_call: TRBJ2-7
clone_size: NA
cdr3_length: 16
cdr3_nt: TGTGCCAGCTCACCACCCAGGCGGGACAGGGCCACCGAGCAGTACTTC
cdr3_aa: CASSPPRRDRATEQYF

d_call: NA
v_call: TRBV29-1
j_call: TRBJ2-2
clone_size: once
cdr3_length: 14
cdr3_nt: TGCAGCGTTGAGGGGCAGGAGAACACCGGGGAGCTGTTTTTT
cdr3_aa: CSVEGQENTGELFF

d_call: TRBD2
v_call: TRBV9
j_call: TRBJ2-1
clone_size: NA
cdr3_length: 15
cdr3_nt: TGTGCCAGCAGCGGCGACGGGGGGACGAACAATGAGCAGTTCTTC
cdr3_aa: CASSGDGGTNNEQFF

d_call: NA
v_call: TRBV30
j_call: TRBJ2-7
clone_size: NA
cdr3_length: 12
cdr3_nt: TGTGCCTGGAGTGTACTAGGATACGAGCAGTACTTC
cdr3_aa: CAWSVLGYEQYF

d_call: TRBD2
v_call: TRBV15
j_call: TRBJ2-3
clone_size: NA
cdr3_length: 17
cdr3_nt: TGTGCCACCAGCAGAGATGGGACTAGCGGGGTCACAGATACGCAGTATTTT
cdr3_aa: CATSRDGTSGVTDTQYF

d_call: NA
v_call: TRBV3-1/TRBV3-2
j_call: TRBJ2-1
clone_size: once
cdr3_length: 14
cdr3_nt: TGTGCCAGCAGCCCGGGACAAATCTACAATGAGCAGTTCTTC
cdr3_aa: CASSPGQIYNEQFF

d_call: NA
v_call: TRBV5-6
j_call: TRBJ2-7
clone_size: NA
cdr3_length: 12
cdr3_nt: TGTGCCAGCAGCGTCTGGGAGTACGAGCAGTACTTC
cdr3_aa: CASSVWEYEQYF

d_call: NA
v_call: TRBV28
j_call: TRBJ2-7
clone_size: NA
cdr3_length: 13
cdr3_nt: TGTGCCAGCAGTCAAAGGACAGATTACGAGCAGTACTTC
cdr3_aa: CASSQRTDYEQYF

d_call: TRBD1
v_call: TRBV5-4
j_call: TRBJ2-1
clone_size: NA
cdr3_length: 14
cdr3_nt: TGTGCCAGCAGCCCAATACGACAGGGCAATGAGCAGTTCTTC
cdr3_aa: CASSPIRQGNEQFF

d_call: TRBD1
v_call: TRBV5-4
j_call: TRBJ1-2
clone_size: once
cdr3_length: 15
cdr3_nt: TGTGCCAGCACCAACTGGGACAGGGGGCTCCCGGGCTACACCTTC
cdr3_aa: CASTNWDRGLPGYTF

d_call: TRBD1
v_call: TRBV27
j_call: TRBJ2-1
clone_size: NA
cdr3_length: 18
cdr3_nt: TGTGCCAGCAGTTTTATAAGGGGTGGGCAGGGGGCTAAGAATGAGCAGTTCTTC
cdr3_aa: CASSFIRGGQGAKNEQFF

d_call: TRBD1
v_call: TRBV13
j_call: TRBJ1-2
clone_size: NA
cdr3_length: 16
cdr3_nt: TGTGCCAGCAGCCGACGTGGACAGGGGGTTTACTATGGCTACACCTTC
cdr3_aa: CASSRRGQGVYYGYTF

d_call: NA
v_call: TRBV25-1
j_call: TRBJ2-5
clone_size: NA
cdr3_length: 16
cdr3_nt: TGTGCCAGCAGTGAATCTCCCCATACAGGGAGAGAGACCCAGTACTTC
cdr3_aa: CASSESPHTGRETQYF

d_call: TRBD1
v_call: TRBV11-2
j_call: TRBJ2-7
clone_size: NA
cdr3_length: 14
cdr3_nt: TGTGCCAGCAGCAAGGGACAGGGACCCTACGAGCAGTACTTC
cdr3_aa: CASSKGQGPYEQYF

d_call: TRBD1
v_call: TRBV5-1
j_call: TRBJ2-7
clone_size: NA
cdr3_length: 14
cdr3_nt: TGCGCCAGCAGCACCCAGACAGGGGGCTACGAGCAGTACTTC
cdr3_aa: CASSTQTGGYEQYF

d_call: TRBD1
v_call: TRBV30
j_call: TRBJ1-5
clone_size: NA
cdr3_length: 15
cdr3_nt: TGTGCCTGGACGAGACAGGGAAGTGTAAATCAGCCCCAGCATTTT
cdr3_aa: CAWTRQGSVNQPQHF

d_call: NA
v_call: TRBV24-1
j_call: TRBJ2-1
clone_size: NA
cdr3_length: 14
cdr3_nt: TGTGCCACCAGTGGGACGAGGAATGAACCGGGGAAGTTCTTC
cdr3_aa: CATSGTRNEPGKFF

d_call: NA
v_call: TRBV24-1
j_call: TRBJ2-5
clone_size: NA
cdr3_length: 12
cdr3_nt: TGTGCCACCAGTGACCCGGGGGAGACCCAGTACTTC
cdr3_aa: CATSDPGETQYF

d_call: NA
v_call: TRBV5-1
j_call: TRBJ2-1
clone_size: NA
cdr3_length: 13
cdr3_nt: TGCGCCAGCAGCAACGGGGTGGTGGATGAGCAGTTCTTC
cdr3_aa: CASSNGVVDEQFF

d_call: NA
v_call: TRBV4-1
j_call: TRBJ1-5
clone_size: NA
cdr3_length: 14
cdr3_nt: TGCGCCAGCAGCCGCCCCGGGGGGGCCCAGCCCCAGCATTTT
cdr3_aa: CASSRPGGAQPQHF

d_call: NA
v_call: TRBV2
j_call: TRBJ2-1
clone_size: NA
cdr3_length: 15
cdr3_nt: TGTGCCAGCAGTGAACCGGCAGGGGCACTTTTTGAGCAGTTCTTC
cdr3_aa: CASSEPAGALFEQFF

d_call: TRBD1
v_call: TRBV5-6
j_call: TRBJ1-5
clone_size: NA
cdr3_length: 15
cdr3_nt: TGTGCCAGCAGCGCGGACAGGGGTAGCAATCAGCCCCAGCATTTT
cdr3_aa: CASSADRGSNQPQHF

d_call: TRBD2
v_call: TRBV9
j_call: TRBJ2-1
clone_size: NA
cdr3_length: 18
cdr3_nt: TGTGCCAGCAGCGTAGCCCAGATGACTAGCGGTACCTACAATGAGCAGTTCTTC
cdr3_aa: CASSVAQMTSGTYNEQFF

d_call: NA
v_call: TRBV7-6
j_call: TRBJ1-6
clone_size: NA
cdr3_length: 18
cdr3_nt: TGTGCCAGCAGCCGGGGGACTGGCAAACAAGTTTATAATTCACCCCTCCACTTT
cdr3_aa: CASSRGTGKQVYNSPLHF

d_call: NA
v_call: TRBV4-1
j_call: TRBJ2-4
clone_size: NA
cdr3_length: 22
cdr3_nt: TGCGCCAGCAGCCAAGAACACGTGAGAGGGCATAGAGGGTTGGATCTCAAAAACATTCAGTACTTC
cdr3_aa: CASSQEHVRGHRGLDLKNIQYF

d_call: NA
v_call: TRBV2
j_call: TRBJ2-3
clone_size: NA
cdr3_length: 15
cdr3_nt: TGTGCCAGCAGACAACAAGCGGGCCGCACAGATACGCAGTATTTT
cdr3_aa: CASRQQAGRTDTQYF

d_call: NA
v_call: TRBV12-3/TRBV12-4
j_call: TRBJ1-1
clone_size: NA
cdr3_length: 13
cdr3_nt: TGTGCCAGCAGTGTGGACAGACCTAATGAAGCTTTCTTT
cdr3_aa: CASSVDRPNEAFF

d_call: TRBD2
v_call: TRBV28
j_call: TRBJ2-7
clone_size: NA
cdr3_length: 16
cdr3_nt: TGTGCCAGCAGTCGGAACCTAGCGGGGGGTCGCTACGAGCAGTACTTC
cdr3_aa: CASSRNLAGGRYEQYF

d_call: TRBD2
v_call: TRBV5-1
j_call: TRBJ2-5
clone_size: NA
cdr3_length: 15
cdr3_nt: TGCGCCAGCAAGCAGATTGCGGGGGGCGGGGAGACCCAGTACTTC
cdr3_aa: CASKQIAGGGETQYF

d_call: TRBD1
v_call: TRBV5-6
j_call: TRBJ2-3
clone_size: NA
cdr3_length: 15
cdr3_nt: TGTGCCAGCAGCCTCGGACAGGTTCAAACAGATACGCAGTATTTT
cdr3_aa: CASSLGQVQTDTQYF